The rows below give T cell receptor beta chains drawn from one sample of a study of cytomegalovirus exposure and HLA in healthy donors. Only in-frame clones appear in the TCRdb table, and some are missing; sequencing was by immunoSEQ multiplex PCR. Its listing shows 75,000 to 85,000 clones. Sequencing was done on a sample of PBMCs. These receptors originate from a man aged 50 to 60 in good health and CMV-seronegative. CDR3s include the opening cysteine and the closing phenylalanine or tryptophan. Fields, in order: V gene, CDR3 length, J gene, D gene, CDR3 DNA, CDR3 protein. D genes are given only for firm matches.

v_gene: TRBV6-5
len: 16
j_gene: TRBJ2-7
d_gene: TRBD1
CDR3nt: TGTGCCAGCAGTTCTCCGGGACAGGGGGGATCTTACGAGCAGTACTTC
CDR3aa: CASSSPGQGGSYEQYF

v_gene: TRBV4-3
len: 14
j_gene: TRBJ2-1
d_gene: NA
CDR3nt: TGCGCCAGCAGCCTCGGGACATCCCACAATGAGCAGTTCTTC
CDR3aa: CASSLGTSHNEQFF

v_gene: TRBV29-1
len: 14
j_gene: TRBJ1-5
d_gene: NA
CDR3nt: TGCAGCGTTGAAGTAGGGGCGCATGGTCAGCCCCAGCATTTT
CDR3aa: CSVEVGAHGQPQHF

v_gene: TRBV9
len: 14
j_gene: TRBJ2-1
d_gene: TRBD2
CDR3nt: TGTGCCAGCAGCGACCGGGACTACTACAATGAGCAGTTCTTC
CDR3aa: CASSDRDYYNEQFF

v_gene: TRBV7-3
len: 19
j_gene: TRBJ2-6
d_gene: TRBD1
CDR3nt: TGTGCCAGCAGCCCTAACGCGGGACAGGGGGCGGGAGGGGCCAACGTCCTGACTTTC
CDR3aa: CASSPNAGQGAGGANVLTF

v_gene: TRBV25-1
len: 13
j_gene: TRBJ2-7
d_gene: NA
CDR3nt: TGTGCCAGCAGTGAACAGGCCTCCTACGAGCAGTACTTC
CDR3aa: CASSEQASYEQYF

v_gene: TRBV28
len: 12
j_gene: TRBJ2-7
d_gene: NA
CDR3nt: TGTGCCAGCTGCGGGTCACTCTACGAGCAGTACTTC
CDR3aa: CASCGSLYEQYF

v_gene: TRBV5-1
len: 15
j_gene: TRBJ2-1
d_gene: TRBD1
CDR3nt: TGCGCCAGCAGCCCAGGGACAGGGGGCTGGGGTGAGCAGTTCTTC
CDR3aa: CASSPGTGGWGEQFF

v_gene: TRBV7-9
len: 13
j_gene: TRBJ1-6
d_gene: NA
CDR3nt: TGTGCCAGCAGCTCGGAACAGAAGTCACCCCTCCACTTT
CDR3aa: CASSSEQKSPLHF

v_gene: TRBV4-3
len: 15
j_gene: TRBJ2-7
d_gene: TRBD2
CDR3nt: TGCGCCAGCAGCCAAGAAGCGGGGGGTCCCTACGAGCAGTACTTC
CDR3aa: CASSQEAGGPYEQYF

v_gene: TRBV28
len: 14
j_gene: TRBJ1-2
d_gene: TRBD1
CDR3nt: TGTGCCAGCAGTTCGGGGGACAGGTCCTATGGCTACACCTTC
CDR3aa: CASSSGDRSYGYTF

v_gene: TRBV9
len: 15
j_gene: TRBJ2-7
d_gene: NA
CDR3nt: TGTGCCAGCAGCCCCCGGGACATGAGCTCCTACGAGCAGTACTTC
CDR3aa: CASSPRDMSSYEQYF

v_gene: TRBV7-9
len: 10
j_gene: TRBJ2-3
d_gene: NA
CDR3nt: TGTGCCAGCAGTTCGCGCACGCAGTATTTT
CDR3aa: CASSSRTQYF

v_gene: TRBV6-6
len: 14
j_gene: TRBJ2-7
d_gene: NA
CDR3nt: TGTGCCAGCGGCGGGACCGGACCTTGGGACGAGCAGTACTTC
CDR3aa: CASGGTGPWDEQYF

v_gene: TRBV5-4
len: 13
j_gene: TRBJ2-3
d_gene: NA
CDR3nt: TGTGCCAGCAGCCCATGGACTCTGGATACGCAGTATTTT
CDR3aa: CASSPWTLDTQYF

v_gene: TRBV11-1
len: 13
j_gene: TRBJ2-3
d_gene: NA
CDR3nt: TGTGCCAGCAGTCGGGGGAGCACAGATACGCAGTATTTT
CDR3aa: CASSRGSTDTQYF

v_gene: TRBV10-3
len: 14
j_gene: TRBJ2-2
d_gene: TRBD1
CDR3nt: TGTGCCACCGCTGGGACAGGGAGCGACGGGGAGCTGTTTTTT
CDR3aa: CATAGTGSDGELFF

v_gene: TRBV13
len: 17
j_gene: TRBJ1-2
d_gene: TRBD1
CDR3nt: TGTGCCAGCAGCTTGCGGGACAGGGCTTCCCCCTTCTATGGCTACACCTTC
CDR3aa: CASSLRDRASPFYGYTF

v_gene: TRBV2
len: 12
j_gene: TRBJ1-5
d_gene: NA
CDR3nt: TGTGCCAGCGCCGGGTTTAATCAGCCCCAGCATTTT
CDR3aa: CASAGFNQPQHF

v_gene: TRBV25-1
len: 15
j_gene: TRBJ2-7
d_gene: NA
CDR3nt: TGTGCCAGCAGTGAAGGCGGGGGCAGGTCCTACGAGCAGTACTTC
CDR3aa: CASSEGGGRSYEQYF

v_gene: TRBV11-2
len: 15
j_gene: TRBJ2-1
d_gene: NA
CDR3nt: TGTGCCAGCAGTCCGCGCGCTAGATCGCTGGATGAGCAGTTCTTC
CDR3aa: CASSPRARSLDEQFF

v_gene: TRBV9
len: 15
j_gene: TRBJ2-1
d_gene: NA
CDR3nt: TGTGCCAGCAGCGTAGCTTGGCTAGTCGGCGATGAGCAGTTCTTC
CDR3aa: CASSVAWLVGDEQFF

v_gene: TRBV4-3
len: 14
j_gene: TRBJ1-6
d_gene: TRBD1
CDR3nt: TGCGCCAGCAGCCCGGGACAGATTTCTTCACCCCTCCACTTT
CDR3aa: CASSPGQISSPLHF

v_gene: TRBV5-6
len: 16
j_gene: TRBJ2-4
d_gene: TRBD1
CDR3nt: TGTGCCAGCAGCCTTTGGGACAGCCCTTTCAAAAACATTCAGTACTTC
CDR3aa: CASSLWDSPFKNIQYF

v_gene: TRBV7-6
len: 16
j_gene: TRBJ2-7
d_gene: NA
CDR3nt: TGTGCCAGCAGCTCACGGACAGTATCAGCACTAAGCGAGCAGTACTTC
CDR3aa: CASSSRTVSALSEQYF

v_gene: TRBV6-1
len: 16
j_gene: TRBJ1-6
d_gene: TRBD1
CDR3nt: TGTGCCAGCAGTGAACTGTTTGGCAGGGGGGCCTCACCCCTCCACTTT
CDR3aa: CASSELFGRGASPLHF

v_gene: TRBV15
len: 14
j_gene: TRBJ1-6
d_gene: NA
CDR3nt: TGTGCCACCAGCAGACAGGGAATCTGGTCACCCCTCCACTTT
CDR3aa: CATSRQGIWSPLHF

v_gene: TRBV7-9
len: 16
j_gene: TRBJ2-5
d_gene: TRBD2
CDR3nt: TGTGCCAGCAGCTTAGGAGCGGGGGGGACCCAAGAGACCCAGTACTTC
CDR3aa: CASSLGAGGTQETQYF

v_gene: TRBV18
len: 13
j_gene: TRBJ1-1
d_gene: NA
CDR3nt: TGTGCCAGCTCTCAAACGGTGAACACTGAAGCTTTCTTT
CDR3aa: CASSQTVNTEAFF

v_gene: TRBV7-9
len: 13
j_gene: TRBJ1-2
d_gene: NA
CDR3nt: TGTGCCAGCAGCTTACCGACAACCTATGGCTACACCTTC
CDR3aa: CASSLPTTYGYTF

v_gene: TRBV7-2
len: 18
j_gene: TRBJ1-6
d_gene: TRBD1
CDR3nt: TGTGCCAGCAGCTTAACAGTGCCGGGACAGGGGTCTAATTCACCCCTCCACTTT
CDR3aa: CASSLTVPGQGSNSPLHF

v_gene: TRBV6-1
len: 15
j_gene: TRBJ2-3
d_gene: NA
CDR3nt: TGTGCCAGCAGGAGGTTGGGGGCTAACACAGATACGCAGTATTTT
CDR3aa: CASRRLGANTDTQYF

v_gene: TRBV19
len: 18
j_gene: TRBJ1-6
d_gene: TRBD1
CDR3nt: TGTGCCAGTAACCTAGGCCAGGGGGCTTCGATCGGTAATTCACCCCTCCACTTT
CDR3aa: CASNLGQGASIGNSPLHF

v_gene: TRBV6-5
len: 15
j_gene: TRBJ2-7
d_gene: TRBD1
CDR3nt: TGTGCCAGCAGTTCAGGACAGGGGGGCTCCTACGAGCAGTACTTC
CDR3aa: CASSSGQGGSYEQYF

v_gene: TRBV6-1
len: 14
j_gene: TRBJ1-1
d_gene: TRBD1
CDR3nt: TGTGCCAGCAGCGCGGGACAGGGGGTCACTGAAGCTTTCTTT
CDR3aa: CASSAGQGVTEAFF

v_gene: TRBV18
len: 15
j_gene: TRBJ2-5
d_gene: NA
CDR3nt: TGTGCCAGCTCACCAGCTACAGGGCTGGGCGAGACCCAGTACTTC
CDR3aa: CASSPATGLGETQYF

v_gene: TRBV19
len: 15
j_gene: TRBJ2-5
d_gene: TRBD2
CDR3nt: TGTGCCAGTACCCCGACTAGCGGTATCCAAGAGACCCAGTACTTC
CDR3aa: CASTPTSGIQETQYF

v_gene: TRBV6-5
len: 14
j_gene: TRBJ2-7
d_gene: TRBD1
CDR3nt: TGTGCCAGCAGTTACAGGGGGCGCTTACACGAGCAGTACTTC
CDR3aa: CASSYRGRLHEQYF

v_gene: TRBV6-5
len: 12
j_gene: TRBJ2-7
d_gene: NA
CDR3nt: TGTGCCACCACCGGGACAACCTACGAGCAGTACTTC
CDR3aa: CATTGTTYEQYF

v_gene: TRBV6-1
len: 15
j_gene: TRBJ1-3
d_gene: NA
CDR3nt: TGTGCCAGCAGTGAGGGGGGGGGCAGGAGAAACACCATATATTTT
CDR3aa: CASSEGGGRRNTIYF

v_gene: TRBV9
len: 17
j_gene: TRBJ1-6
d_gene: TRBD1
CDR3nt: TGTGCCAGCAGCGCCGCGGGGGGGAGACAGGGTAATTCACCCCTCCACTTT
CDR3aa: CASSAAGGRQGNSPLHF

v_gene: TRBV7-7
len: 14
j_gene: TRBJ1-4
d_gene: TRBD1
CDR3nt: TGTGCTAGCAGCAAGACAGGGGTCGGTGAAAAACTGTTTTTT
CDR3aa: CASSKTGVGEKLFF

v_gene: TRBV7-6
len: 16
j_gene: TRBJ1-6
d_gene: TRBD1
CDR3nt: TGTGCCAGCAGATCGAGTCCGGGACAGGCGGGTTCACCCCTCCACTTT
CDR3aa: CASRSSPGQAGSPLHF

v_gene: TRBV28
len: 14
j_gene: TRBJ2-1
d_gene: NA
CDR3nt: TGTGCCAGCAGTTTAGGCAGCGAGTACAATGAGCAGTTCTTC
CDR3aa: CASSLGSEYNEQFF

v_gene: TRBV5-1
len: 16
j_gene: TRBJ1-1
d_gene: NA
CDR3nt: TGCGCCAGCAGCTTTCGTGACAACGGAATATATTCGCGAGCTTTCTTT
CDR3aa: CASSFRDNGIYSRAFF

v_gene: TRBV2
len: 13
j_gene: TRBJ2-3
d_gene: TRBD2
CDR3nt: TGTGCCAGCAAGAGCGGGGCACTAGATACGCAGTATTTT
CDR3aa: CASKSGALDTQYF

v_gene: TRBV4-1
len: 13
j_gene: TRBJ1-5
d_gene: NA
CDR3nt: TGCGCCAGCAGCCAAGAATTAGCGCAGCCCCAGCATTTT
CDR3aa: CASSQELAQPQHF

v_gene: TRBV5-4
len: 13
j_gene: TRBJ2-3
d_gene: TRBD1
CDR3nt: TGTGCCAGCAGCGGACAGGGAGTAGATACGCAGTATTTT
CDR3aa: CASSGQGVDTQYF

v_gene: TRBV14
len: 13
j_gene: TRBJ2-1
d_gene: NA
CDR3nt: TGTGCCAGCAGCCAAGGGCCTTACAATGAGCAGTTCTTC
CDR3aa: CASSQGPYNEQFF

v_gene: TRBV9
len: 14
j_gene: TRBJ2-1
d_gene: TRBD2
CDR3nt: TGTGCCAGCAGCCCGGGGGGTGGGTACAATGAGCAGTTCTTC
CDR3aa: CASSPGGGYNEQFF

v_gene: TRBV4-3
len: 15
j_gene: TRBJ2-5
d_gene: TRBD2
CDR3nt: TGCGCCAGCAGCCAAAACATTAGCGGGGGGGAGACCCAGTACTTC
CDR3aa: CASSQNISGGETQYF

v_gene: TRBV14
len: 14
j_gene: TRBJ2-7
d_gene: TRBD1
CDR3nt: TGTGCCAGCAGCCCGTTCACAGGGGGCTACGAGCAGTACTTC
CDR3aa: CASSPFTGGYEQYF

v_gene: TRBV7-9
len: 14
j_gene: TRBJ1-2
d_gene: NA
CDR3nt: TGTGCCAGCAGCTTAGCGTCCAGGGGCTATGGCTACACCTTC
CDR3aa: CASSLASRGYGYTF

v_gene: TRBV7-9
len: 15
j_gene: TRBJ1-6
d_gene: TRBD1
CDR3nt: TGTGCCAGCAGCTTGCAGGGGGCGGTTGGTTCACCCCTCCACTTT
CDR3aa: CASSLQGAVGSPLHF

v_gene: TRBV7-2
len: 20
j_gene: TRBJ2-5
d_gene: NA
CDR3nt: TGTGCCAGCAGCTTAGCCCCCATCCTGGTCAGGAGAGGGTTTCAAGAGACCCAGTACTTC
CDR3aa: CASSLAPILVRRGFQETQYF

v_gene: TRBV19
len: 16
j_gene: TRBJ2-1
d_gene: TRBD2
CDR3nt: TGTGCCAGTAGTCCCGTTGTAGCGGGGGGCAACAATGAGCAGTTCTTC
CDR3aa: CASSPVVAGGNNEQFF

v_gene: TRBV15
len: 15
j_gene: TRBJ1-1
d_gene: NA
CDR3nt: TGTGCCACCAGCAGAGTTGTAGGGGGAAGCACTGAAGCTTTCTTT
CDR3aa: CATSRVVGGSTEAFF

v_gene: TRBV6-5
len: 14
j_gene: TRBJ1-3
d_gene: TRBD1
CDR3nt: TGTGCCAGCAGTTACGGTGGACAGGGCAACACCATATATTTT
CDR3aa: CASSYGGQGNTIYF

v_gene: TRBV9
len: 15
j_gene: TRBJ2-5
d_gene: NA
CDR3nt: TGTGCCAGCAGCGTAGCAGGGGGGCTTAGGGAGACCCAGTACTTC
CDR3aa: CASSVAGGLRETQYF